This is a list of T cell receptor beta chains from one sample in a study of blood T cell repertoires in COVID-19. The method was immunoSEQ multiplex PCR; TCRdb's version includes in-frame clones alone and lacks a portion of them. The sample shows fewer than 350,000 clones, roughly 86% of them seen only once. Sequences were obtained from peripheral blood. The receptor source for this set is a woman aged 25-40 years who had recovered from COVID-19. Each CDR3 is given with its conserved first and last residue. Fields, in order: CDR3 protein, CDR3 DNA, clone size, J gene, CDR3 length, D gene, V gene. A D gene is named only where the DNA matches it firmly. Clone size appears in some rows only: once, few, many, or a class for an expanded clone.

cdr3_aa: CASSSRSGTGDLAKNIQYF; cdr3_nt: TGTGCCAGCAGCTCCCGGTCCGGGACAGGGGATCTAGCCAAAAACATTCAGTACTTC; clone_size: .; j_call: TRBJ2-4; cdr3_length: 19; d_call: TRBD1; v_call: TRBV7-2
cdr3_aa: CATPPGTGTDTQYF; cdr3_nt: TGTGCCACACCGCCCGGGACAGGTACAGATACGCAGTATTTT; clone_size: .; j_call: TRBJ2-3; cdr3_length: 14; d_call: TRBD1; v_call: TRBV5-8
cdr3_aa: CASSISGRATNEQFF; cdr3_nt: TGTGCCAGTAGTATTTCAGGGAGGGCAACTAATGAGCAGTTCTTC; clone_size: once; j_call: TRBJ2-1; cdr3_length: 15; d_call: TRBD2; v_call: TRBV19
cdr3_aa: CASSRGQGAAEAFF; cdr3_nt: TGTGCCAGCAGCCGTGGACAGGGGGCGGCTGAAGCTTTCTTT; clone_size: .; j_call: TRBJ1-1; cdr3_length: 14; d_call: TRBD1; v_call: TRBV5-4
cdr3_aa: CATSRDRASVYGQFF; cdr3_nt: TGTGCCACCAGCAGAGATCGGGCTAGCGTATATGGGCAGTTCTTC; clone_size: .; j_call: TRBJ2-1; cdr3_length: 15; d_call: .; v_call: TRBV15
cdr3_aa: CASSPDVWRSYNSPLHF; cdr3_nt: TGTGCCAGCAGCCCCGATGTCTGGCGGTCCTATAATTCACCCCTCCACTTT; clone_size: .; j_call: TRBJ1-6; cdr3_length: 17; d_call: .; v_call: TRBV7-9
cdr3_aa: CASSTQAVANTGELFF; cdr3_nt: TGTGCCAGCAGCACACAGGCAGTAGCGAACACCGGGGAGCTGTTTTTT; clone_size: .; j_call: TRBJ2-2; cdr3_length: 16; d_call: .; v_call: TRBV7-2
cdr3_aa: CASSPRQGTNTEAFF; cdr3_nt: TGTGCCAGCAGCCCTAGACAGGGGACTAACACTGAAGCTTTCTTT; clone_size: .; j_call: TRBJ1-1; cdr3_length: 15; d_call: TRBD1; v_call: TRBV7-9
cdr3_aa: CASSSDRVNEKLFF; cdr3_nt: TGCGCCAGCAGCTCTGACAGGGTTAATGAAAAACTGTTTTTT; clone_size: .; j_call: TRBJ1-4; cdr3_length: 14; d_call: TRBD1; v_call: TRBV5-1
cdr3_aa: CSASGAGVAEKLFF; cdr3_nt: TGCAGTGCTAGTGGGGCAGGGGTCGCTGAAAAACTGTTTTTT; clone_size: .; j_call: TRBJ1-4; cdr3_length: 14; d_call: .; v_call: TRBV20-1
cdr3_aa: CASSDGLLPGNQPQHF; cdr3_nt: TGTGCCAGCAGTGACGGACTCCTCCCGGGCAATCAGCCCCAGCATTTT; clone_size: .; j_call: TRBJ1-5; cdr3_length: 16; d_call: .; v_call: TRBV2
cdr3_aa: CSARRIGYTF; cdr3_nt: TGCAGTGCTAGGCGTATAGGCTACACCTTC; clone_size: .; j_call: TRBJ1-2; cdr3_length: 10; d_call: .; v_call: TRBV20-1
cdr3_aa: CASSEEPRGEQYF; cdr3_nt: TGTGCCAGCAGTGAAGAGCCCAGGGGGGAGCAGTACTTC; clone_size: .; j_call: TRBJ2-7; cdr3_length: 13; d_call: TRBD1; v_call: TRBV6-1
cdr3_aa: CASSVGPQDEQYF; cdr3_nt: TGTGCCAGCAGTGTTGGGCCCCAAGACGAGCAGTACTTC; clone_size: .; j_call: TRBJ2-7; cdr3_length: 13; d_call: .; v_call: TRBV2
cdr3_aa: CAIKYGTSGNTDTQYF; cdr3_nt: TGTGCCATCAAATATGGGACTAGCGGCAACACAGATACGCAGTATTTT; clone_size: once; j_call: TRBJ2-3; cdr3_length: 16; d_call: TRBD2; v_call: TRBV10-3